Listed here are 13 T cell receptor beta chains from one sample, sequenced in a study of T cell repertoires in cytomegalovirus infection. These receptors' targets are unknown. TCRdb called the reads again in MiXCR, with one record for every CDR3 protein. The sample lists over 45,000 distinct CDR3 sequences; roughly 18% were seen once. The sequenced sample was CD8+ T cells from cultured PBMCs, obtained from culture after CMV antigen stimulation. The receptor set was obtained from a human donor in good health (CMV status not recorded). Some clones in this sample may be carry-over from other donors' samples.

This clonotype has a count of ten or more. V usage is TRBV9 and J usage is TRBJ2-3; tentatively, D is TRBD1 (6 bases). The CDR3 runs 14 residues. Germline V gene lookup returns CDR1 SGDLS and CDR2 YYNGEE. With 6 bases removed from V and 0 bases from J, the gap between germline ends came to 11 bases. The CDR3 is CASTQGGSTDTQYF. CDR3 coding DNA: TGTGCCAGCACCCAAGGGGGAAGCACAGATACGCAGTATTTT. The variable domain in full, with the rest retrieved from reference TRBV9 and TRBJ2-3, is DSGVTQTPKHLITATGQRVTLRCSPRSGDLSVYWYQQSLDQGLQFLIQYYNGEERAKGNILERFSAQQFPDLHSELNLSSLELGDSALYFCASTQGGSTDTQYFGPGTRLTVL.

This clonotype was seen more than once but under ten times. The rearrangement uses TRBV30 and TRBJ2-7, with D perhaps matching TRBD1 (5 bases). Trimming shortened V by 1 base and J by 6 bases, and 13 bases separated the two germline ends. This CDR3 has 13 residues. CDR1 is GTSNPN and CDR2 is SVGIG in the germline V gene (reference sequence). The CDR3 DNA is TGTGCCTGGAGTGCTGACAGCCTCACCGAGCAGTACTTC. Its translation: CAWSADSLTEQYF.

This clonotype was detected only a few times. The chain is built from TRBV27 and TRBJ2-1; 7 positions agree with TRBD2. In germline, CDR1 is MNHEY, CDR2 SMNVEV (reference sequence). CDR3 size: 15 residues. V shed 3 bases and J 3 bases; nucleotides not matched to a gene: 5. CDR3 DNA sequence: TGTGCCAGCAGTTTGACGGGGGGAAACTACAATGAGCAGTTCTTC. This sequence encodes CASSLTGGNYNEQFF.

This clonotype was observed at least ten times. The rearrangement links TRBV29-1 to TRBJ1-1; 7 positions match TRBD1. J gave up 3 bases and V 2 bases, and 6 bases lay outside the gene matches. CDR3 length equals 14 residues. Germline values: CDR1 SQVTM, CDR2 ANQGSEA. CDR3 sequence (DNA): TGCAGCGTTGAATTAGGACAGGATTACACTGAAGCTTTCTTT. Translating gives CSVELGQDYTEAFF.

In this sample, this clonotype turned up many times. The chain is built from TRBV7-2 and TRBJ2-7; no clear D gene. Trimming took off 5 bases at V and 3 bases at J, with 17 bases between the two ends. CDR1 and CDR2 from the germline V gene are SGHTA and FQGNSA. The CDR3 is 15 amino acids. CDR3 sequence (DNA): TGTGCCAGCAGCGCCCATCAGAGTACCCGCTACGAGCAGTACTTC. It translates to CASSAHQSTRYEQYF.

The chain joins TRBV9 to TRBJ1-6; D ambiguous. This CDR3 is built from 17 residues. The V end was cut by 0 bases, the J end by 7 bases, with 17 bases between. Per the germline V gene, CDR1 is SGDLS and CDR2 is YYNGEE. The CDR3 DNA reads as TGTGCCAGCAGCGTAGAGGGAGACCTCACTATGAATTCACCCCTCCACTTT. Amino acids: CASSVEGDLTMNSPLHF. Full variable domain (rest looked up from reference TRBV9 and TRBJ1-6): DSGVTQTPKHLITATGQRVTLRCSPRSGDLSVYWYQQSLDQGLQFLIQYYNGEERAKGNILERFSAQQFPDLHSELNLSSLELGDSALYFCASSVEGDLTMNSPLHFGNGTRLTVT.

Remarks on this clonotype: Without the conserved terminal phenylalanine or tryptophan, this CDR3 likely stems from a read error. The chain links TRBV2 to TRBJ2-5, with TRBD2 identical over 11 bases. V lost 8 bases to trimming and J lost 5 bases; unmatched junction nucleotides: 7. Germline CDR1 and CDR2: SNHLY and FYNNEI. The CDR3 spans 14 residues. CDR3 in amino acids: CASASGGPLETQYV. DNA of the CDR3: TGTGCCAGCGCTAGCGGGGGGCCTCTGGAGACCCAGTACGTC.

This clonotype is medium-sized within its sample. The rearrangement uses TRBV2 and TRBJ2-7; weak D call: TRBD1 (6 bases). CDR1 and CDR2 from the germline V gene are SNHLY and FYNNEI. This CDR3 contains 13 residues. V lost 6 bases to trimming and J lost 0 bases, with 9 bases between them. As DNA, the CDR3 is TGTGCCAGCAGGGTGGACAGCTCCTACGAGCAGTACTTC. Translated: CASRVDSSYEQYF.

In regard to this clonotype: This sequence may be a read error, since a much larger clone differs from it by one base. V and J are TRBV27 and TRBJ2-1; the match to TRBD1 covers 10 bases. Germline CDR1 and CDR2: MNHEY and SMNVEV (reference sequence). The CDR3 contains 16 residues. The ends lost 8 bases at V and 10 bases at J; junction bases unmatched: 17. In nucleotides, the CDR3 is TGTGCCAGCCGCACCTACTCCCGGGACAGGGGACAGGAGCAGTTCTTC. It yields the protein CASRTYSRDRGQEQFF.

This clonotype has ten or more counts. The rearrangement links TRBV12-3 or TRBV12-4 to TRBJ2-3, with D tentatively TRBD2 (5 bases). The CDR3 is made up of 13 amino acids. V lost 5 bases to trimming and J lost 6 bases, with 12 bases between them. This CDR3 reads CASSPGWEDTQYF. In DNA form, the CDR3 reads TGTGCCAGCAGTCCTGGTTGGGAGGATACGCAGTATTTT.

This clonotype was observed a handful of times. This chain uses TRBV2 with TRBJ2-3, with D possibly being TRBD2 (5 bases). From germline, CDR1 is SNHLY and CDR2 FYNNEI. The CDR3 loop spans 12 amino acids. Trimming stripped 10 bases from V and 1 base from J, with 9 bases between. CDR3 in amino acids: CATVRGTDTQYF. The CDR3 DNA is TGTGCCACCGTGAGGGGCACAGATACGCAGTATTTT.

Only a few counts were recorded for this clonotype. The gene calls are TRBV12-3 or TRBV12-4 and TRBJ2-2; D not resolved. V gave up 6 bases and J gave up 4 bases, with 6 bases separating them. The CDR3 totals 12 residues. CDR3 residues: CASSPVTGELFF. The DNA of the CDR3 is TGTGCCAGCAGCCCCGTCACCGGGGAGCTGTTTTTT.

This clonotype was seen repeatedly, ten times or more. The chain is built from TRBV5-1 and TRBJ1-1; tentatively, D is TRBD1 (5 bases). This CDR3 region has 17 residues. The germline V gene has CDR1 SGHRS and CDR2 YFSETQ. Deletions cut 3 bases from V and 1 base from J, with 19 bases between. The CDR3 sequence is CASSSLFEGVGNTEAFF. CDR3 in DNA: TGCGCCAGCAGCTCTCTGTTCGAAGGGGTAGGGAACACTGAAGCTTTCTTT. The full variable domain, its missing parts supplied by reference TRBV5-1 and TRBJ1-1, is KAGVTQTPRYLIKTRGQQVTLSCSPISGHRSVSWYQQTPGQGLQFLFEYFSETQRNKGNFPGRFSGRQFSNSRSEMNVSTLELGDSALYLCASSSLFEGVGNTEAFFGQGTRLTVV.